A single sample is the source of the 2 T cell receptor beta chains below, sequenced in a study of T cells in Graves' hyperthyroidism and ophthalmopathy (dated by TCRdb to between 2018 and 2020). The method was multiplex PCR. Instrument used: Illumina HiSeq 2000. Amplification of TCR beta CDR3 regions was carried out from RNA transcripts. A first-round RT-PCR of the TCR CDR3 used the HTBI primer set with the Qiagen OneStep RT-PCR kit. Using fastp trimming at Q25 and MiXCR clonotype assembly, TCRdb reanalyzed the public sequencing data and kept in-frame beta chains. Rows are unified per CDR3 protein, each entry keeping the most common DNA and genes. Counted in this sample were approximately 300,000 distinct CDR3 sequences; about 15% of them appeared once. The top ten clonotypes cover approximately 35% of the sample. The sequencing sample was made of blood. The receptor source for this set is a man under 40 with Graves' hyperthyroidism.

This clonotype has a handful of counts. This chain links TRBV7-9 with TRBJ1-4; D unresolved. Germline V gene sequence: CDR1 SEHNR, CDR2 FQNEAQ (reference sequence). V was cut by 4 bases and J by 8 bases, with 8 bases left in between. This CDR3 region has 12 residues. CDR3 in amino acids: CASSWSEEKLFF. The CDR3 nucleotides are TGTGCCAGCAGCTGGTCGGAGGAAAAACTGTTTTTT.

This clonotype occurred a few times. The chain is built from TRBV18 and TRBJ1-3; D not resolved. The CDR3 totals 17 residues. The ends were cut back, 3 bases at V and 0 bases at J, with 15 bases in the middle. Germline-derived CDR1 and CDR2 are KGHSH and LQKENI. Here the CDR3 DNA reads TGTGCCAGCTCACCGGTGGGCCCACCCTCCTCTGGAAACACCATATATTTT. Translating it yields CASSPVGPPSSGNTIYF.